These 14 T cell receptor beta chains originate from one sample sequenced in a study of blood T cells in healthy people across ages. The use of a sample-barcoded 5' primer and a J-beta primer mix characterized a second PCR of about 6 to 11 cycles. TCRdb re-derived calls from the 5' RACE reads in MiXCR, one entry per CDR3 protein. Of 1,500,000 or so distinct CDR3 sequences detected, almost 60% appear once; the ten largest clones hold more than 6%. The sample was blood. The receptors were gathered from a man younger than 35 in good health.

With regard to this clonotype: A read error is possible here, since a much larger clone lies one base away. The rearrangement joins TRBV27 to TRBJ2-3; no firm D call. This CDR3 is built from 11 residues. Trimming stripped 3 bases from V and 5 bases from J, with 3 bases between. The V gene's germline CDR1 is MNHEY and CDR2 SMNVEV (reference sequence). The CDR3 spells CASSFVDTQYF. In nucleotides, the CDR3 is TGTGCCAGCAGTTTTGTAGATACGCAGTATTTT.

CDR3 sequence (DNA): TGCAGTACCCTAGAGAGGGACACTCAGCCCCAGCATTTT. Its protein product is CSTLERDTQPQHF. This chain uses TRBV20-1 with TRBJ1-5; D is possibly TRBD1 (6 bases). CDR1 is DFQATT, CDR2 SNEGSKA, per germline (reference sequence). The V end lost 8 bases, the J end lost 6 bases, and 17 bases lay between the germline ends. This CDR3 comprises 13 residues.

The CDR3 bases are TGCGCCAGCAGCTTGGAGCGGGCAACCTACAATGAGCAGTTCTTC. Protein product: CASSLERATYNEQFF. The chain is built from TRBV5-1 and TRBJ2-1, with D possibly matching TRBD2 (6 bases). CDR3 length equals 15 residues. CDR1 is SGHRS, CDR2 YFSETQ, per germline. V dropped 0 bases and J dropped 2 bases, with 9 bases sitting between them.

The rearrangement links TRBV27 to TRBJ2-6; D ambiguous. Trimming took 5 bases from V and 2 from J, leaving 10 bases between them. CDR3 length: 15 amino acids. Germline V gene sequence: CDR1 MNHEY, CDR2 SMNVEV (reference sequence). In DNA, the CDR3 is TGTGCCAGCAGTCCTGGTCGGGCTGGGGCCAACGTCCTGACTTTC. It translates to CASSPGRAGANVLTF.

The V call is TRBV7-9, the J call TRBJ2-5; D perhaps matches TRBD1 (5 bases). The DNA end is a closer match to TRBJ2-7, so the J assignment may be wrong. Germline CDR1 is SEHNR and CDR2 is FQNEAQ (reference sequence). The CDR3 extends over 14 amino acids. Here the CDR3 reads CATQTPGDSYEQYF. In nucleotides, the CDR3 is TGTGCCACCCAAACCCCAGGCGACAGCTACGAGCAGTACTTC.

The rearrangement joins TRBV6-5 to TRBJ2-5; 7 nucleotides align to TRBD2. The length of the CDR3 is 15 residues. The V gene's germline CDR1 is MNHEY and CDR2 SVGAGI. Germline trimming cut 2 bases from V and 3 bases from J; bases unmatched to any gene: 6. CDR3: CASSYAAGVEETQYF. In DNA, the CDR3 is TGTGCCAGCAGTTACGCTGCGGGAGTCGAAGAGACCCAGTACTTC.

In this sample, this clonotype turned up a few times. The chain is built from TRBV9 and TRBJ2-3; perhaps TRBD2 as D (5 bases). The germline CDR1 and CDR2 sequences are SGDLS and YYNGEE. V lost 7 bases and J lost 1, with 13 bases in between. The CDR3 runs to 14 residues. The DNA of the CDR3 is TGTGCCAGCCACATTGGGAGTGGCACAGATACGCAGTATTTT. Translated, it gives CASHIGSGTDTQYF. Full variable domain (remainder filled in from reference TRBV9 and TRBJ2-3): DSGVTQTPKHLITATGQRVTLRCSPRSGDLSVYWYQQSLDQGLQFLIQYYNGEERAKGNILERFSAQQFPDLHSELNLSSLELGDSALYFCASHIGSGTDTQYFGPGTRLTVL.

This chain uses TRBV5-1 with TRBJ2-3, with 11 bases lining up with TRBD2. Germline V gives CDR1 SGHRS, CDR2 YFSETQ. V was pared by 5 bases and J by 7 bases, with 9 bases of the junction left unmatched. The CDR3 extends over 15 amino acids. The CDR3, as DNA: TGCGCCAGCAGGGATACTAGCGGGAGTATGAATACGCAGTATTTT. Translation gives CASRDTSGSMNTQYF.

The sample holds many counts of this clonotype. This chain links TRBV20-1 with TRBJ2-7, with TRBD2 as a possible D gene (5 bases). Trimming stripped 0 bases from V and 3 bases from J, with 9 bases between. Germline CDR1 is DFQATT and CDR2 is SNEGSKA (reference sequence). CDR3 size: 13 residues. CDR3 nucleotide sequence: TGCAGTGCTAGAGATCGGGGAGACTACGAGCAGTACTTC. Its translation: CSARDRGDYEQYF.

Points on this clonotype: Relative to the germline gene, one junction end is altered; a read error may explain this. V is TRBV3-1 and J is TRBJ2-7; 10 bases are shared with TRBD2. CDR1 LGHDT and CDR2 YNNKEL come from the germline V gene (reference sequence). The CDR3 extends over 15 amino acids. The CDR3 here is CVSSPLAGGSYEQYF. The CDR3 DNA reads TGTGTCAGCAGCCCCTTAGCGGGAGGTTCCTACGAGCAGTACTTC.

The chain combines TRBV6-2 or TRBV6-3 with TRBJ2-1; D may be TRBD1 (6 bases). This CDR3 is 14 amino acids long. Germline assignment: CDR1 MNHEY and CDR2 SVGEGT. Trimming took 2 bases from V and 5 from J, leaving 10 bases between them. The CDR3, as DNA: TGTGCCAGCAGTTACGGGACACCGCACAATGAGCAGTTCTTC. Translated: CASSYGTPHNEQFF.

The chain couples TRBV4-1 to TRBJ2-4; 7 nucleotides align to TRBD1. Gene TRBJ2-5 matches the end of the DNA better, so the J call may be wrong. This CDR3 contains 14 residues. The germline CDR1 and CDR2 sequences are MGHRA and YSYEKL. CDR3 in amino acids: CASSQGQPKETQYF. The CDR3 bases are TGCGCCAGCAGCCAGGGACAGCCTAAAGAGACCCAGTACTTC.

This clonotype came up a few times. The V call is TRBV11-2, the J call TRBJ2-1; no clear D gene. V lost 4 bases, J lost 10 bases, and 14 bases lay in between. The CDR3 has 13 residues. Germline V CDR1 and CDR2: SGHAT, FQNNGV. CDR3 protein: CASSSPLDQEQFF. CDR3 DNA: TGTGCCAGCAGCTCCCCCCTGGACCAAGAGCAGTTCTTC.

The V and J genes are TRBV5-1 and TRBJ2-5; 9 nucleotides match TRBD1. J lost 2 bases, V lost 0 bases, and 5 bases had no gene match. The CDR3 has 16 amino acids. Germline V CDR1 and CDR2: SGHRS, YFSETQ. Here the CDR3 reads CASSLEGQGRQETQYF. The CDR3 DNA sequence: TGCGCCAGCAGCTTGGAAGGACAGGGGAGGCAAGAGACCCAGTACTTC.